These 13 T cell receptor beta chains were all obtained from the same sample, sequenced in a study of T cells in women clearing cervical HPV infection. Clones were read by immunoSEQ multiplex PCR, and TCRdb kept only the in-frame ones, dropping some. The repertoire table contains under 20,000 clones. Material: blood buffy coat. All receptors come from a woman between 18 and 70 years old with a cervical HPV16 infection that either progressed to CIN3+ or cleared (not recorded which).

Note on this clone: The read ends 3 residues early relative to the CDR3; the germline J gene fills the gap. The genes are TRBV20-1 and TRBJ2-4, with 9 bases that match TRBD1. Trimming at V came to 3 bases and at J to 0 bases, leaving 6 bases not matched to a gene. The germline CDR1 and CDR2 sequences are DFQATT and SNEGSKA (reference sequence). This CDR3 has 16 amino acids. CDR3 residues: CSARATGGLAKNIQYF. The CDR3 bases that were read are TGCAGTGCTAGGGCGACAGGGGGGCTAGCCAAAAACATT.

Comments on this clone: The CDR3 goes on 3 residues after the read ends, and that part is filled in from the germline J gene. V usage is TRBV5-6 and J usage is TRBJ2-5; D gene ambiguous. Germline CDR1 and CDR2: SGHDT and YYEEEE. The CDR3 has 14 residues. Trimming took off 0 bases at V and 1 base at J, with 7 bases between the two ends. Partial CDR3 DNA: TGTGCCAGCAGCTTGGGGGCCTCCCAAGAGACC. This gives the protein CASSLGASQET. The CDR3 in its entirety is CASSLGASQETQYF.

Notes on this clone: The DNA ends 3 residues before the CDR3 does, and the rest of the CDR3 is filled in from the germline J gene. The V call is TRBV28, the J call TRBJ1-2; D gene ambiguous. Germline V lookup: CDR1 MDHEN, CDR2 SYDVKM. Trimming stripped 2 bases from V and 4 bases from J, with 17 bases between. The CDR3 covers 16 residues. CDR3 DNA (partial): TGTGCCAGCAGTTTACCGGGTGCCGCGGTAATCTATGGC. It is translated as CASSLPGAAVIYG. The whole CDR3 protein reads CASSLPGAAVIYGYTF.

Comments on this clone: The read falls 3 residues short of the CDR3 end, and the missing part is taken from the germline J gene. V and J are TRBV2 and TRBJ1-1; D remains unclear. The germline CDR1 and CDR2 sequences are SNHLY and FYNNEI. The V end lost 6 bases, the J end lost 4 bases, and 15 bases lay between the germline ends. This CDR3 is 14 amino acids long. CDR3 DNA, as far as it was read: TGTGCCAGCAGCCTGTCCAGAGAGGGCACTGAA. Its translation: CASSLSREGTE. The CDR3, in full, reads CASSLSREGTEAFF. The full variable domain, rest sourced from reference TRBV2 and TRBJ1-1, is EPEVTQTPSHQVTQMGQEVILRCVPISNHLYFYWYRQILGQKVEFLVSFYNNEISEKSEIFDDQFSVERPDGSNFTLKIRSTKLEDSAMYFCASSLSREGTEAFFGQGTRLTVV.

Concerning this clone: The CDR3 end lies 3 residues beyond the end of the read and is filled in from the germline J gene. The chain couples TRBV5-5 to TRBJ1-1; D is uncertain. V lost 0 bases to trimming and J lost 2 bases, with 2 bases between them. The CDR3 loop spans 12 amino acids. Germline V gene sequence: CDR1 SGHKS, CDR2 YYEKEE (reference sequence). The covered CDR3 bases are TGTGCCAGCAGCTTGGTAAACACTGAA. Protein product: CASSLVNTE. The full CDR3 reads CASSLVNTEAFF. The full variable domain, completed using reference TRBV5-5 and TRBJ1-1, is DAGVTQSPTHLIKTRGQQVTLRCSPISGHKSVSWYQQVLGQGPQFIFQYYEKEERGRGNFPDRFSARQFPNYSSELNVNALLLGDSALYLCASSLVNTEAFFGQGTRLTVV.

In regard to this clone: The read ends 3 residues shy of where the CDR3 ends; the end is completed using the germline J gene. The V and J genes are TRBV19 and TRBJ2-7; TRBD1 might be the D (6 bases). The CDR3 loop spans 15 amino acids. Deletions cut 3 bases from V and 2 bases from J, with 14 bases between. Germline V gene lookup returns CDR1 LNHDA and CDR2 SQIVND (reference sequence). The covered CDR3 bases are TGTGCCAGTAGTATCGGGGACAAGGGAGCCTACGAG. Its translation is CASSIGDKGAYE. The full CDR3 protein reads CASSIGDKGAYEQYF. The whole variable domain, remainder taken from reference TRBV19 and TRBJ2-7, is DGGITQSPKYLFRKEGQNVTLSCEQNLNHDAMYWYRQDPGQGLRLIYYSQIVNDFQKGDIAEGYSVSREKKESFPLTVTSAQKNPTAFYLCASSIGDKGAYEQYFGPGTRLTVT.

In regard to this clone: The read gets to within 3 residues of the CDR3 end, and the germline J gene fills in the rest. The chain is built from TRBV30 and TRBJ1-2; possibly TRBD1 for D (6 bases). The CDR3 loop spans 16 amino acids. The V gene's germline CDR1 is GTSNPN and CDR2 SVGIG (reference sequence). V lost 5 bases and J lost 2, with 21 bases in between. The CDR3 here is CAWDRGTSYVNYGYTF. The sequenced CDR3 bases are TGTGCCTGGGACCGAGGGACATCCTATGTGAACTATGGC.

Turning to this clone: Coverage ceases 3 residues before the CDR3 finishes, and the germline J gene fills in the end. The V gene is TRBV7-9, the J gene TRBJ1-1, with TRBD1 identical over 10 bases. The CDR3 totals 14 residues. The V gene end was trimmed by 5 bases and the J gene end by 6 bases; junction bases not matched to a gene: 6. Looked up from germline, CDR1 is SEHNR and CDR2 is FQNEAQ (reference sequence). CDR3 sequence reads: CASSEQGTGAEAFF. The sequenced CDR3 bases are TGTGCCAGCAGCGAACAGGGGACAGGGGCTGAA.

Notes on this clone: The missing CDR3 end, 3 residues past where the read stops, is filled in from the germline J gene. The chain couples TRBV18 to TRBJ2-2, with 8 bases that match TRBD1. CDR3 size: 15 residues. Germline lookup yields CDR1 KGHSH and CDR2 LQKENI. CDR3 DNA, as far as it was read: TGTGCCAGCTCACCAGTGAGGGGGCCAGGGGGCGAG. Its protein is CASSPVRGPGGE. Given in full, the CDR3 is CASSPVRGPGGELFF.

Worth noting for this clone: The read finishes 3 residues shy of the CDR3 end, and the germline J gene is used to complete it. J is TRBJ2-2 and V is TRBV7-2; D is possibly TRBD1 (5 bases). The CDR3 length is 13 residues. Germline assignment: CDR1 SGHTA and CDR2 FQGNSA. Between the trimmed V and J ends, which lost 5 bases and 6 bases, there was a span of 10 bases. The CDR3: CASSPMGPGELFF. The sequenced part of the CDR3 DNA is TGTGCCAGCAGCCCGATGGGGCCCGGGGAG.

A word on this clone: The read terminates 3 residues before the CDR3 end, so the remaining end is supplied by the germline J gene. The J gene is TRBJ2-3, the V gene TRBV2; D gene unclear. CDR1 and CDR2 (germline): SNHLY, FYNNEI. The V and J ends lost 6 bases and 3 bases respectively, with 13 bases between them. This CDR3 has 14 residues. The covered CDR3 bases are TGTGCCAGCAGAGACCCCTTGACTACAGATACG. As protein: CASRDPLTTDT. The whole CDR3 sequence reads CASRDPLTTDTQYF. Full variable domain (outside the CDR3, taken from reference TRBV2 and TRBJ2-3): EPEVTQTPSHQVTQMGQEVILRCVPISNHLYFYWYRQILGQKVEFLVSFYNNEISEKSEIFDDQFSVERPDGSNFTLKIRSTKLEDSAMYFCASRDPLTTDTQYFGPGTRLTVL.

Regarding this clone: The sequenced fragment ends 3 residues before the CDR3 boundary, so the rest is inferred from the germline J gene. The chain employs TRBV6-2 or TRBV6-3 and TRBJ1-4; tentatively, D is TRBD1 (5 bases). The CDR3 sequence is 16 residues long. Germline CDR1 and CDR2: MNHEY and SVGEGT. V shed 3 bases and J shed 8 bases, with 19 bases lying between them. The CDR3 DNA, read in part, is TGTGCCAGCAGTTATTCGAGTGGACAAGTGGCAGAAAAA. Its protein is CASSYSSGQVAEK. In full, the CDR3 is CASSYSSGQVAEKLFF.

Points on this clone: Read coverage stops 3 residues before the CDR3 terminus; the germline J gene supplies the remainder. The chain employs TRBV29-1 and TRBJ2-7; tentative D call: TRBD2 (6 bases). Germline V CDR1 and CDR2: SQVTM, ANQGSEA. V was shortened by 6 bases and J by 2 bases, with 17 bases between the two germline ends. CDR3 length: 14 residues. CDR3 bases read: TGCAGCGTCGGGGGTACAGTTACTACCTACGAG. This translates into CSVGGTVTTYE. The whole CDR3 protein is CSVGGTVTTYEQYF.